This T cell receptor (beta chain) came from a study of blood T cell repertoires in COVID-19 (dated by TCRdb to 2018 to 2021). Concerning the study at large: Samples from collaborators originated in the United States, Italy and Spain and spanned both the acute and convalescent phases of COVID-19. The prospective study material was composed of cDNA or gDNA derived from T cells, B-cell-depleted T cells, or PBMCs. Subjects who had been exposed to COVID-19, were actively infected with it, or had recovered from it provided the deeply sampled blood TCRbeta repertoires that made up the dataset. A freely available public database, intended as a resource for researchers studying the immune response to SARS-CoV-2, is where the repertoires were released. The samples were drawn from two sources: the first 160 participants of the ongoing ImmuneRACE study, and over 950 subjects contributed by 6 global collaborators. Nearly every sample came with metadata listing a de-identified subject ID, COVID-19 status, age in years and sex. Where available, HLA class I and class II types were taken from metadata supplied by the sample provider and were not determined by assay-based typing.

The study at large found these results: How much clinical and demographic metadata was included differed by source and by participant, and the metadata was provided uncurated.

V loses 3 bases, J loses 3 bases, and the germline ends lie 9 bases apart. CDR1 and CDR2 are read off the germline V gene as KGHSH and LQKENI. The CDR3 goes from the cysteine to the valine over 13 residues. Only CDR3 DNA is held: 39 bases, read in frame from base 1. A second Seattle source provided samples from volunteer blood donors who had recovered from COVID-19. Collaborating institutions collected whole blood in K2EDTA tubes following their own protocols. Collaborator samples were shipped for TCRbeta analysis as frozen whole blood, isolated PBMCs, or DNA extracted from either sample type. This clone was seen a handful of times. Its target antigen remains unknown. The record has no base qualities; no much larger clone is one base away. TCRbeta CDR3 regions were amplified from genomic DNA by means of the immunoSEQ Assay, a bias-controlled multiplex PCR. In the original analysis: The number of nucleated cells in each sample was estimated by amplification of reference gene primers within the assay. To quantify the absolute abundance of each unique TCRbeta CDR3 rearrangement, sequence reads were collapsed and filtered. For each sample, productive Simpson clonality was calculated by taking the square root of Simpson's diversity index across productive rearrangements. Here the immuneACCESS table is served through TCRdb, limited to in-frame sequences with V and J called. Missing clones are a known gap in these copies; in checked studies unresolved V genes cover under half, and the rest lacks a known reason. The DNA was the basis for D and trimming; V, J and clone size are from that table. The sample data list nearly 350,000 clones, and around 91% of these were observed just once. The ten largest clones capture about 3.5% of the sample.

Recombination joined TRBV18 with TRBJ2-7; TRBD2 might be the D gene, on 6 matching bases. The receptor's source is a woman aged 18-29 years who had recovered from COVID-19. The specimen sequenced was peripheral blood. CDR3 sequence: CASSPGTGYEQYV. The DNA sequence is as follows: TGTGCCAGCTCACCTGGGACTGGCTACGAGCAGTACGTC.